A single sample is the source of the 29 T cell receptor beta chains below, sequenced in a study of shared clonotypes between healthy human individuals. The data were produced by immunoSEQ multiplex PCR, yet TCRdb's version contains in-frame clones alone and is incomplete. Here the sample spans some 2,100,000 clones, 95% being singletons. Sequenced input: naive CD4+ T cells sorted from blood. Subset given: CD45RA+ positively selected. These receptors were taken from a man aged 18 to 30 in good health.

The chain couples TRBV2 to TRBJ2-7, with TRBD2 matching 9 bases. The CDR3 length is 17 residues. The germline gives CDR1 SNHLY, CDR2 FYNNEI. V lost 5 bases to trimming and J lost 1 base; unmatched junction nucleotides: 12. DNA of the CDR3: TGTGCCAGCAGTCCCACACTCCTTAGCGGGGGTTCCTACGAGCAGTACTTC. Encoded protein: CASSPTLLSGGSYEQYF.

This rearrangement joins TRBV30 to TRBJ2-1; D is perhaps TRBD2 (6 bases). Germline loops: CDR1 GTSNPN, CDR2 SVGIG (reference sequence). Trimming removed 3 bases from V and 3 bases from J, with 15 bases in between. The CDR3 totals 15 residues. The CDR3 spells CAWSGAGSVYNEQFF. The CDR3 region has the DNA TGTGCCTGGAGCGGGGCCGGGAGCGTCTACAATGAGCAGTTCTTC.

The gene calls are TRBV25-1 and TRBJ2-7; 9 bases match TRBD1. V shed 0 bases, J shed 5 bases, and the junction held 8 bases outside the gene matches. The CDR3 is 16 amino acids. Germline V gene lookup returns CDR1 MGHDK and CDR2 SYGVNS. The CDR3 sequence is CASSEYGTGRSNEQYF. The CDR3 DNA reads as TGTGCCAGCAGTGAATATGGGACAGGGAGATCCAACGAGCAGTACTTC.

This chain connects TRBV10-3 to TRBJ2-1; the match to TRBD1 covers 11 bases. J gave up 7 bases and V 3 bases, and 5 bases lay outside the gene matches. The CDR3 runs 15 residues. CDR1 and CDR2 (germline): ENHRY, SYGVKD. CDR3 region: CAISDADRGPNEQFF. In nucleotides, the CDR3 is TGTGCCATCAGTGATGCGGACAGGGGGCCGAATGAGCAGTTCTTC.

The chain links TRBV29-1 to TRBJ1-4; D unclear. Germline CDR1 is SQVTM and CDR2 is ANQGSEA. The CDR3 totals 14 residues. Trimming removed 1 base at V and 8 bases at J, with 14 bases between. The CDR3 DNA is TGCAGCGTTGAAGTAGCAACTGCTCGGGAAAAACTGTTTTTT. Translation: CSVEVATAREKLFF. Using reference TRBV29-1 and TRBJ1-4 for the parts outside the CDR3, the full variable domain is SAVISQKPSRDICQRGTSLTIQCQVDSQVTMMFWYRQQPGQSLTLIATANQGSEATYESGFVIDKFPISRPNLTFSTLTVSNMSPEDSSIYLCSVEVATAREKLFFGSGTQLSVL.

The chain has TRBV6-5 and TRBJ2-7, with TRBD2 matching 7 bases. The CDR3 spans 14 residues. Looked up from germline, CDR1 is MNHEY and CDR2 is SVGAGI. The V and J ends lost 8 bases and 2 bases, in that order; junction bases with no gene match: 9. The CDR3 protein is CASRPSGSAYEQYF. In DNA, the CDR3 is TGTGCCAGCCGACCTAGCGGAAGTGCCTACGAGCAGTACTTC.

The CDR3 sequence: CASGRSAGWEQYF. As DNA, the CDR3 is TGTGCCAGTGGACGATCAGCGGGATGGGAGCAGTACTTC. J is TRBJ2-7 and V is TRBV7-9; TRBD2 aligns across 7 bases. V gave up 9 bases and J gave up 7 bases; unmatched junction bases: 12. The CDR3 length is 13 residues. CDR1 is SEHNR and CDR2 is FQNEAQ in the germline V gene (reference sequence). Supplemented by reference TRBV7-9 and TRBJ2-7, the full variable domain reads DTGVSQNPRHKITKRGQNVTFRCDPISEHNRLYWYRQTLGQGPEFLTYFQNEAQLEKSRLLSDRFSAERPKGSFSTLEIQRTEQGDSAMYLCASGRSAGWEQYFGPGTRLTVT.

This chain connects TRBV29-1 to TRBJ2-3; 13 bases fit TRBD2. CDR3 length equals 19 residues. V lost 2 bases and J lost 3; bases outside the gene matches: 14. CDR1 and CDR2 from the germline V gene are SQVTM and ANQGSEA. For the CDR3, the DNA is TGCAGCGTTGAAATTAGATCACCCACTAGCGGGGGGGCTACAGATACGCAGTATTTT. Its translation: CSVEIRSPTSGGATDTQYF.

About this clone itself: A junction boundary mismatches the germline segment, possibly from a read error. V usage is TRBV7-9 and J usage is TRBJ1-6, with unresolved D. This CDR3 has 15 amino acids. Germline lookup yields CDR1 SEHNR and CDR2 FQNEAQ (reference sequence). The CDR3: CASSFLAGGNSPLHF. The CDR3 region has the DNA TGTGCCAGCAGCTTCCTAGCCGGCGGTAATTCACCCCTTCACTTT.

The chain couples TRBV6-5 to TRBJ1-2, with a weak D call TRBD1 (6 bases). Germline V CDR1 and CDR2: MNHEY, SVGAGI. The CDR3 covers 12 residues. Trimming took off 6 bases at V and 6 bases at J, with 11 bases between the two ends. The CDR3 DNA sequence: TGTGCCAGCAGCGGAGGGACACATGGCTACACCTTC. Its translation is CASSGGTHGYTF.

The rearrangement links TRBV5-1 to TRBJ1-4; no reliable D call. Trimming removed 4 bases at V and 6 bases at J, with 10 bases between. Germline CDR1 and CDR2: SGHRS and YFSETQ. This CDR3 spans 13 amino acids. This CDR3 is CASSPSEDEKLFF. The CDR3 DNA reads as TGCGCCAGCAGCCCCAGTGAGGATGAAAAACTGTTTTTT. Supplemented by reference TRBV5-1 and TRBJ1-4, the full variable domain reads KAGVTQTPRYLIKTRGQQVTLSCSPISGHRSVSWYQQTPGQGLQFLFEYFSETQRNKGNFPGRFSGRQFSNSRSEMNVSTLELGDSALYLCASSPSEDEKLFFGSGTQLSVL.

The chain is built from TRBV19 and TRBJ2-4; 7 bases are a match to TRBD2. With 5 bases clipped from V and 0 bases from J, the junction kept 4 bases outside the gene matches. Germline-derived CDR1 and CDR2 are LNHDA and SQIVND (reference sequence). The CDR3 extends over 15 amino acids. The CDR3 sequence is CASSPGTTAKNIQYF. In DNA form, the CDR3 reads TGTGCCAGTAGTCCCGGGACTACAGCCAAAAACATTCAGTACTTC.

This clone showed up just once. Sequence at one end of the junction differs from germline and may be a read error. The chain joins TRBV7-7 to TRBJ2-5, with 8 bases fitting TRBD2. There are 16 residues in the CDR3. CDR1 and CDR2 from the germline V gene are SSHAT and FNYEAQ (reference sequence). The CDR3 nucleotides read TGTGCTAGCAGCTTAGAAGGCGGGAGGAGAGGAGAGACCCAGTACTTC. This translates into CASSLEGGRRGETQYF.

The chain couples TRBV7-8 to TRBJ2-5; D might be TRBD2 (6 bases). The CDR3 has 14 amino acids. V lost 7 bases and J lost 5, with 17 bases in between. CDR1 SGHVS and CDR2 FQNEAQ come from the germline V gene. CDR3 region: CASTPGGARETQYF. DNA for the CDR3: TGTGCCAGCACCCCCGGGGGAGCTAGGGAGACCCAGTACTTC.

The CDR3 spells CASSSRTRPNYGYTF. The CDR3 DNA is TGTGCCAGCAGTTCCCGGACGCGGCCTAACTATGGCTACACCTTC. J is TRBJ1-2 and V is TRBV6-1; D is undetermined. Germline V gives CDR1 MNHNS, CDR2 SASEGT. V lost 5 bases to trimming and J lost 0 bases, with 13 bases between them. This CDR3 spans 15 amino acids.

This clone was detected once. This chain joins TRBV7-8 and TRBJ2-7; 7 nucleotides match TRBD2. V lost 1 base to trimming and J lost 5 bases; unmatched junction nucleotides: 14. CDR3 length: 17 amino acids. The germline V gene encodes CDR1 SGHVS and CDR2 FQNEAQ. The CDR3 loop is CASSLVGTGGPNNEQYF. The CDR3 nucleotides read TGTGCCAGCAGCTTAGTGGGAACGGGAGGCCCTAATAACGAGCAGTACTTC.

This chain links TRBV18 with TRBJ2-7; a weak D match, TRBD2 (6 bases). CDR3 length: 11 amino acids. Trimming removed 5 bases from V and 7 bases from J, with 9 bases in between. Germline loops: CDR1 KGHSH, CDR2 LQKENI. The CDR3 protein is CASSSREEQYF. In DNA form, the CDR3 reads TGTGCCAGCTCATCCCGGGAGGAGCAGTACTTC.

The chain links TRBV4-3 to TRBJ1-6; D is unclear. The CDR3 sequence is 17 residues long. The germline gives CDR1 LGHNA, CDR2 YSLEER. V was pared by 0 bases and J by 0 bases, with 9 bases between. Here the CDR3 DNA reads TGCGCCAGCAGCCAAGAGTCGCAGAGCTCCTATAATTCACCCCTCCACTTT. Translated, it gives CASSQESQSSYNSPLHF.

The genes are TRBV11-2 and TRBJ2-7; 7 bases fit TRBD1. The junction had 14 bases not matched to a gene; V was cut back by 5 bases and J by 7 bases. CDR1 is SGHAT and CDR2 is FQNNGV in the germline V gene. This CDR3 spans 15 amino acids. As DNA, the CDR3 is TGTGCCAGCAGCAGACAGACAGGGCCTCTGGGTGAGCAGTACTTC. Translation: CASSRQTGPLGEQYF.

This chain joins TRBV30 and TRBJ1-1; D perhaps matches TRBD1 (6 bases). The V gene lost 0 bases and the J gene lost 5 bases, with 13 bases spanning the gap. This CDR3 has 14 residues. Germline loops: CDR1 GTSNPN, CDR2 SVGIG (reference sequence). The DNA of the CDR3 is TGTGCCTGGAGTGTAGGCCAGGGGCGAACTGAAGCTTTCTTT. This sequence encodes CAWSVGQGRTEAFF.

The CDR3 DNA reads TGTGCCAGCAGTTACGGGACTAGCGGGAGCAGAAACGAGCAGTACTTC. It specifies CASSYGTSGSRNEQYF. The chain joins TRBV6-5 to TRBJ2-7, with 14 bases fitting TRBD2. CDR1 and CDR2 from the germline V gene are MNHEY and SVGAGI. The length of the CDR3 is 16 residues. The junction had 5 bases not matched to a gene; V was cut back by 2 bases and J by 5 bases.

To note about this clone: One junction end does not reproduce the germline sequence, and a read error may be involved. The chain couples TRBV7-7 to TRBJ2-2; weak D call: TRBD2 (5 bases). Germline lookup yields CDR1 SSHAT and CDR2 FNYEAQ (reference sequence). The CDR3 extends over 13 amino acids. CDR3 sequence: CASSGGHTGELFF. The CDR3 DNA follows: TGTGCTAGCAGCGGAGGACACACCGGGGAGCTGTTTTTT.

V is TRBV15 and J is TRBJ2-1, with unresolved D. V gave up 3 bases and J gave up 8 bases, with 17 bases separating them. The CDR3 is 15 amino acids. Germline V gives CDR1 LNHNV, CDR2 YYDKDF (reference sequence). The CDR3 DNA sequence: TGTGCCACCAGCAGGGGGAAAGATGCCTTGGATGAGCAGTTCTTC. It translates to CATSRGKDALDEQFF.

The chain combines TRBV7-9 with TRBJ2-5; 7 positions agree with TRBD2. The CDR3 is made up of 14 amino acids. Germline V lookup: CDR1 SEHNR, CDR2 FQNEAQ (reference sequence). The V and J ends lost 5 bases and 4 bases, in that order; junction bases with no gene match: 7. CDR3 amino acids: CASSPETSRETQYF. For the CDR3, the DNA is TGTGCCAGCAGCCCAGAGACTAGCAGAGAGACCCAGTACTTC. The full variable domain, its missing parts supplied by reference TRBV7-9 and TRBJ2-5, is DTGVSQNPRHKITKRGQNVTFRCDPISEHNRLYWYRQTLGQGPEFLTYFQNEAQLEKSRLLSDRFSAERPKGSFSTLEIQRTEQGDSAMYLCASSPETSRETQYFGPGTRLLVL.

The chain carries TRBV11-2 and TRBJ2-5, with 10 bases lining up with TRBD1. The CDR3 runs 16 residues. Germline V CDR1 and CDR2: SGHAT, FQNNGV. V dropped 6 bases and J dropped 4; count of bases not matched to a gene: 11. The CDR3 protein is CASSLTDRGRIETQYF. In DNA, the CDR3 is TGTGCCAGCAGTTTGACTGACAGGGGGCGGATAGAGACCCAGTACTTC.

The J gene is TRBJ2-7, the V gene TRBV10-1; D might be TRBD1 or TRBD2, each matching 5 bases. Germline V gene lookup returns CDR1 WNHNN and CDR2 SYGVQD (reference sequence). This CDR3 spans 14 amino acids. V was pared by 4 bases and J by 2 bases, with 12 bases between. The CDR3 DNA sequence: TGCGCCAGCAGTGCCGCGATGGGGGCCTACGAGCAGTACTTC. Translated, it gives CASSAAMGAYEQYF.

The chain combines TRBV19 with TRBJ2-2; D ambiguous. The germline gives CDR1 LNHDA, CDR2 SQIVND (reference sequence). CDR3 length equals 14 residues. V lost 1 base and J 4 bases, leaving 7 bases between the germline ends. CDR3 sequence (DNA): TGTGCCAGTAGTATAGGCCCGACCACCGGGGAGCTGTTTTTT. It specifies CASSIGPTTGELFF.

The gene calls are TRBV12-2 and TRBJ2-5; the tabulated D call, TRBD2, remains unverified against the DNA. TRBV12-2 is recorded as a pseudogene. This CDR3 region has 16 residues. The CDR3 reads CASRFLAKPGRETQYF. The CDR3 nucleotides are TGTGCAAGTCGCTTTTTGGCTAAACCGGGTCGAGAGACCCAGTACTTC.

The rearrangement uses TRBV5-1 and TRBJ2-1; D possibly corresponds to TRBD1 (5 bases). The V end lost 0 bases, the J end lost 2 bases, and 12 bases lay between the germline ends. Germline assignment: CDR1 SGHRS and CDR2 YFSETQ. This CDR3 has 16 amino acids. The CDR3 DNA reads TGCGCCAGCAGCTTGGCGACGGCAGGGACCTACAATGAGCAGTTCTTC. It yields the protein CASSLATAGTYNEQFF. The complete variable domain, with remaining parts taken from reference TRBV5-1 and TRBJ2-1, reads KAGVTQTPRYLIKTRGQQVTLSCSPISGHRSVSWYQQTPGQGLQFLFEYFSETQRNKGNFPGRFSGRQFSNSRSEMNVSTLELGDSALYLCASSLATAGTYNEQFFGPGTRLTVL.